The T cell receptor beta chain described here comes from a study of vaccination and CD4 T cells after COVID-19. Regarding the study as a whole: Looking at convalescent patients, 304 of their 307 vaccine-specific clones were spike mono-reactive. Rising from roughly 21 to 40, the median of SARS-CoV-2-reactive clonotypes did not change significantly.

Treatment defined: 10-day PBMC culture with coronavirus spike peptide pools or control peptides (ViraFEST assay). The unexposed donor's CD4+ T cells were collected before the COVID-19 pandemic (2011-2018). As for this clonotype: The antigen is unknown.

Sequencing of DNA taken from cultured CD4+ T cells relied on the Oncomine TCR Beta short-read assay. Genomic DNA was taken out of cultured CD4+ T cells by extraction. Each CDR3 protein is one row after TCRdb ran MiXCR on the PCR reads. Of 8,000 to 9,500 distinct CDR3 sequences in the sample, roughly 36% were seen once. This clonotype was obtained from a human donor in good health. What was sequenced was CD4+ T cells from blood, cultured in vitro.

The chain's CDR3 is CASSQDGVVETQYF. CDR3 sequence (DNA): TGTGCCAGCAGCCAAGATGGAGTGGTGGAGACCCAGTACTTC. J is TRBJ2-5 and V is TRBV3-1; D is unresolved. Per germline, CDR1 LGHDT and CDR2 YNNKEL (reference sequence). The V gene lost 0 bases and the J gene lost 5 bases, with 10 bases spanning the gap. The CDR3 consists of 14 residues.